The rows below give T cell receptor beta chains drawn from one sample of a study of beta chain features in type 1 diabetes. Only in-frame clones appear in the TCRdb table, and some are missing; sequencing was by immunoSEQ multiplex PCR. The table lists under 400,000 clones, roughly an eighth of them singletons. Sequencing used naive CD4+ T cells from blood. The receptor set was obtained from a woman aged 18-29 years with type 1 diabetes. Each CDR3 is given with its conserved first and last residue. The order of the fields is V gene, CDR3 length, J gene, CDR3 protein.

V gene: TRBV5-4; CDR3 length: 17; J gene: TRBJ1-4; CDR3 protein: CASSRSQGWPNNEKLFF
V gene: TRBV11-2; CDR3 length: 14; J gene: TRBJ2-7; CDR3 protein: CASSLGRESYEQYF
V gene: TRBV5-4; CDR3 length: 15; J gene: TRBJ2-2; CDR3 protein: CASSQLAANTGELFF
V gene: TRBV29-1; CDR3 length: 13; J gene: TRBJ2-3; CDR3 protein: CSVAGTGFDTQYF
V gene: TRBV2; CDR3 length: 10; J gene: TRBJ2-3; CDR3 protein: CASTTDTQYF
V gene: TRBV5-4; CDR3 length: 14; J gene: TRBJ1-2; CDR3 protein: CATQIGLEPYGYTF
V gene: TRBV20-1; CDR3 length: 9; J gene: TRBJ1-1; CDR3 protein: CSAIRVSFF
V gene: TRBV28; CDR3 length: 12; J gene: TRBJ2-7; CDR3 protein: CASSQGAYEQYF
V gene: TRBV5-4; CDR3 length: 12; J gene: TRBJ2-5; CDR3 protein: CASSLSEETQYF
V gene: TRBV18; CDR3 length: 14; J gene: TRBJ1-2; CDR3 protein: CASSPNRDSYGYTF
V gene: TRBV7-2; CDR3 length: 14; J gene: TRBJ2-7; CDR3 protein: CASSRSLTGGEQYF
V gene: TRBV7-9; CDR3 length: 14; J gene: TRBJ1-1; CDR3 protein: CASSLETGFTEAFF
V gene: TRBV5-1; CDR3 length: 15; J gene: TRBJ2-5; CDR3 protein: CASSATAGYQETQYF
V gene: TRBV5-6; CDR3 length: 15; J gene: TRBJ2-1; CDR3 protein: CASSLRLAGGNEQFF
V gene: TRBV5-1; CDR3 length: 15; J gene: TRBJ1-6; CDR3 protein: CASSLSQQGNSPLHF
V gene: TRBV4-3; CDR3 length: 17; J gene: TRBJ2-7; CDR3 protein: CASSQGSRAGGPYEQYF
V gene: TRBV21-1; CDR3 length: 16; J gene: TRBJ2-1; CDR3 protein: CASRKRSSGGYNEQFF
V gene: TRBV7-3; CDR3 length: 14; J gene: TRBJ2-1; CDR3 protein: CASSSPGGINEQFF
V gene: TRBV9; CDR3 length: 15; J gene: TRBJ1-1; CDR3 protein: CASSVTGGTNTEAFF
V gene: TRBV7-9; CDR3 length: 11; J gene: TRBJ1-1; CDR3 protein: CAGGMNTEAFF
V gene: TRBV27; CDR3 length: 15; J gene: TRBJ1-4; CDR3 protein: CASRSAGLANEKLFF
V gene: TRBV5-4; CDR3 length: 13; J gene: TRBJ2-5; CDR3 protein: CASSEGLAGTQYF
V gene: TRBV4-3; CDR3 length: 15; J gene: TRBJ2-2; CDR3 protein: CASSQGLPVAGELFF
V gene: TRBV28; CDR3 length: 18; J gene: TRBJ1-5; CDR3 protein: CASSSPSQGEYSNQPQHF
V gene: TRBV11-2; CDR3 length: 13; J gene: TRBJ2-1; CDR3 protein: CASSLGTGGEQFF